This T cell receptor beta chain was sequenced for a study of blood T cell repertoires in COVID-19 (dated by TCRdb to between 2020 and 2021). As for the study more broadly: The collaborator samples originated in the United States, Italy and Spain and spanned the acute and convalescent phases of COVID-19. The prospective study material was composed of cDNA or gDNA derived from T cells, B-cell-depleted T cells, or PBMCs. Deeply sampled blood TCRbeta repertoires from subjects exposed to, actively infected with, or recovered from COVID-19 were included in the dataset. The repertoires were released in a freely available public database meant as a resource for research on the immune response to SARS-CoV-2. Samples came from the ongoing ImmuneRACE study (first 160 participants) plus 1,254 subjects from 6 global collaborators. Nearly every sample came with metadata listing a de-identified subject ID, COVID-19 status, age in years and sex. Where available, HLA class I and class II types were taken from metadata supplied by the sample provider and were not determined by assay-based typing. The paper as a whole reports these results and caveats: The amount of clinical and demographic metadata varied by source and participant and was provided uncurated.

TCRbeta CDR3 regions were amplified from genomic DNA using the immunoSEQ Assay, a bias-controlled multiplex PCR. On the authors' methods: The number of nucleated cells in each sample was estimated by amplification of reference gene primers within the assay. Sequence reads were collapsed and filtered to measure the absolute abundance of every unique TCRbeta CDR3 rearrangement. For each sample, productive Simpson clonality was calculated by taking the square root of Simpson's diversity index across productive rearrangements. TCRdb mirrors the immuneACCESS table, restricted to in-frame sequences. Some clones are absent from its copies; in checked studies, under half trace to an unresolved V gene, and the reason for the others is unknown. For V, J and clone size, that table is used; D and trimming come from the DNA. The sample contains 250,000 to 350,000 clones, 90% of them found a single time. 3.5% to 5% of the sample comes from the top ten.

For this clone: Its antigen remains unidentified. The input lacks base qualities; no much larger clone sits a single base away.

Counted from cysteine to phenylalanine, this CDR3 has 16 amino acids. The read is trimmed to its CDR3 DNA, 48 bases read in frame from base 1. V is cut back by 1 base and J by 3 bases, with 2 bases in the junction unmatched. The germline V gene provides CDR1 KGHDR and CDR2 SFDVKD. In the prospective study, participants were roughly 18 to 100 years old, resided in approximately 25 geographic areas of the United States, and were enrolled through a virtual design. In the prospective study, cohorts were assigned on the basis of participant-reported clinical history obtained from a screening survey and a study questionnaire. In the prospective study, mobile phlebotomists collected whole blood, serum and a nasopharyngeal or oropharyngeal swab from each participant. Prospective study participants could optionally give additional blood draws and questionnaires over a roughly two-month period. Prospective study blood samples were shipped either frozen or at room temperature before DNA extraction.

The specimen sequenced was PBMCs or T cells enriched from blood (not recorded which). The sequence was obtained from a woman in her late teens or twenties with acute COVID-19. The chain couples TRBV24-1 to TRBJ2-3; 11 bases in the middle match TRBD2. This receptor carries the CDR3 CATSDFTSGRTDTQYF. Read as DNA, the sequence is TGTGCCACCAGTGATTTTACTAGCGGGAGAACAGATACGCAGTATTTT.